This T cell receptor beta chain is drawn from a study of lymphopenia after photon versus proton radiotherapy. CDR3 length: 17 residues. Germline CDR1 SGHVS, CDR2 FNYEAQ. Trimming shortened V by 1 base and J by 2 bases, and 16 bases separated the two germline ends. Sequenced by immunoSEQ multiplex PCR; TCRdb stores in-frame clones only, minus some. Among tens of thousands of clones listed, about 85% were seen once. This chain connects TRBV7-6 to TRBJ2-3; D possibly uses TRBD1 or TRBD2 (5 bases each). The sequencing used peripheral blood, collected from a patient treated with photon-based radiotherapy. The receptor was derived from a man aged 35 to 55 with gastric cancer. The CDR3 bases are TGTGCCAGCAGCTTAGGTAAAATGAGGGGCTCCACAGATACGCAGTATTTT. The encoded protein is CASSLGKMRGSTDTQYF.